Following are 8 T cell receptor beta chains from one sample sequenced in a study of post-analysis software for immune sequencing data. Findings of the study overall: TRBV5-6, TRBV5-1 and TRBV20-1 were among roughly five TRBV segments more frequent in patients than controls.

No antigens are known for them. Included in the TCR beta cDNA libraries were unique molecular identifiers. TCRdb re-derived calls from the PCR reads in MiXCR, one entry per CDR3 protein. The sample records about 770,000 distinct CDR3 sequences, 35% to 55% being singletons. Sequenced: blood. These receptors all stem from a girl aged 10-17 years with multiple sclerosis.

This sequence joins TRBV20-1 and TRBJ2-5; D unclear. The germline gives CDR1 DFQATT, CDR2 SNEGSKA (reference sequence). V was shortened by 0 bases and J by 4 bases, with 12 bases between the two germline ends. This CDR3 is 14 amino acids long. CDR3 residues: CSARDWKGPETQYF. DNA of the CDR3: TGCAGTGCTAGAGACTGGAAGGGTCCAGAGACCCAGTACTTC.

This clonotype has more than one count but fewer than ten. The chain uses TRBV29-1 and TRBJ2-3, with TRBD2 identical over 8 bases. CDR3 length equals 13 residues. CDR1 SQVTM and CDR2 ANQGSEA come from the germline V gene. J was trimmed by 1 base and V by 6 bases; bases with no gene match: 3. The CDR3 spells CSVRAGGTDTQYF. The CDR3 bases are TGCAGCGTGCGAGCGGGAGGCACAGATACGCAGTATTTT.

The V gene is TRBV9, the J gene TRBJ1-2; TRBD1 agrees at 12 bases. Trimming took 0 bases from V and 4 from J; bases not matched to a gene: 4. The germline CDR1 and CDR2 sequences are SGDLS and YYNGEE. The CDR3 is 16 amino acids. DNA of the CDR3: TGTGCCAGCAGCGTAGCCGGGACAGGGGGCTTCTATGGCTACACCTTC. It codes for CASSVAGTGGFYGYTF.

The V and J genes are TRBV7-6 and TRBJ2-5; D is undetermined. The CDR3 runs 14 residues. V was shortened by 8 bases and J by 2 bases, with 15 bases between the two germline ends. From germline, CDR1 is SGHVS and CDR2 FNYEAQ. CDR3: CASSPRLGQETQYF. The DNA of the CDR3 is TGTGCCAGCTCACCGCGGTTGGGGCAAGAGACCCAGTACTTC.

This clonotype has a handful of counts. V usage is TRBV29-1 and J usage is TRBJ1-2; 7 nucleotides line up with TRBD1. The CDR3 extends over 12 amino acids. The junction had 4 bases not matched to a gene; V was cut back by 3 bases and J by 6 bases. Germline V CDR1 and CDR2: SQVTM, ANQGSEA. CDR3 amino acids: CSVENRGDGYTF. In DNA, the CDR3 is TGCAGCGTTGAGAACAGGGGAGATGGCTACACCTTC.

The gene calls are TRBV27 and TRBJ2-1, with 14 bases lining up with TRBD2. The J segment lost 7 bases and the V segment lost 4 bases, leaving 6 bases of the junction unmatched. The CDR3 runs 16 residues. Germline CDR1 reads MNHEY; CDR2 reads SMNVEV (reference sequence). The CDR3 protein is CASSSLTSGGANEQFF. CDR3 sequence (DNA): TGTGCCAGCAGTTCGTTGACTAGCGGGGGGGCGAATGAGCAGTTCTTC.

The V gene is TRBV7-8, the J gene TRBJ2-1; 11 bases match TRBD2. Near its end, the DNA agrees better with TRBJ2-7, so the J call may be wrong. Germline CDR1 is SGHVS and CDR2 is FQNEAQ. CDR3 length equals 16 residues. In nucleotides, the CDR3 is TGTGCCAGCAGCACCGGACTAGCGGGCTCCTACAATGAGCAGTACTTC. Protein sequence: CASSTGLAGSYNEQYF.

The chain recombines TRBV20-1 with TRBJ2-1, with 10 nucleotides matching TRBD2. Looked up from germline, CDR1 is DFQATT and CDR2 is SNEGSKA (reference sequence). Trimming cost V 8 bases and J 2 bases; bases outside gene matches: 12. The CDR3 contains 16 residues. The CDR3 sequence: CSPRIPSGGAYNEQFF. CDR3 DNA: TGCAGTCCGAGAATTCCTAGCGGGGGAGCCTACAATGAGCAGTTCTTC.